This TCR beta chain was retrieved from a study of blood T cells in healthy people across ages. Study findings and constraints: Unsorted PBMCs blocked a conclusive comparison of naive and antigen-experienced cells.

Drawing of peripheral blood yielded 8.5 to 10 milliliters from each donor. The authors ran a second PCR of about 6 to 11 cycles using a sample-barcoded 5' primer and a J-beta primer mix. The study obtained at least 2.5 million CDR3-containing paired-end reads from every sample. TCRdb independently ran MiXCR on the 5' RACE reads; one entry per CDR3 protein. The sample has around 1.5 million distinct CDR3 sequences, around 36% seen once. CDR3 size: 12 residues. The ends were cut back, 6 bases at V and 6 bases at J, with 9 bases in the middle. Germline loops: CDR1 MNHEY, CDR2 SMNVEV (reference sequence). As concerns this clonotype: The target antigen is unknown.

Source material: blood. This sequence was found in a woman aged 25 to 39 in good health. V usage is TRBV27 and J usage is TRBJ1-5, with TRBD1 as a possible D gene (5 bases). The CDR3 spells CASRMGGQPQHF. CDR3 DNA: TGTGCCAGCAGGATGGGGGGTCAGCCCCAGCATTTT.